The clone carrying this TCR beta chain has at least ten counts. Its antigen is unknown. These data originate in a study of T cells in Graves' hyperthyroidism and ophthalmopathy. From RNA transcripts, TCR beta CDR3 regions were amplified. The HTBI primer set was used in a first-round RT-PCR of the TCR CDR3. MiXCR was run by TCRdb on the multiplex PCR reads, yielding one entry per CDR3 protein. This sample has around 360,000 distinct CDR3 sequences, with about 15% found just once. Broader study findings: In the blood, most expanded thyroid clonotypes above 0.001 appeared as well. Using 13 V-J features, a model discriminated ophthalmopathy from stable hyperthyroidism.

Uncontrolled infection, other autoimmune disease, pregnancy or lactation led to exclusion. Germline loops: CDR1 SNHLY, CDR2 FYNNEI. CDR3 length: 13 amino acids. Trimming took 7 bases from V and 4 from J; bases not matched to a gene: 4. This rearrangement joins TRBV2 to TRBJ1-2; TRBD1 matches 9 bases. The material sequenced was blood. This TCR derives from a woman aged 55-70 years with Graves' ophthalmopathy. The chain's CDR3 is CASMGTGLYGYTF. CDR3 DNA: TGTGCCAGCATGGGGACAGGGCTCTATGGCTACACCTTC.